A single sample gave rise to the 18 T cell receptor beta chains below, sequenced in a study of Graves' ophthalmopathy and Graves' hyperthyroidism. Amplification targeted the TCR beta CDR3 regions, with RNA transcripts as the source material. RT-PCR was first run with HTBI primers, then multiplex PCR in a second round. One entry per CDR3 protein results from TCRdb running MiXCR on the multiplex PCR reads. The sample records 300,000 to 350,000 distinct CDR3 sequences, about a sixth being singletons. The specimen sequenced was peripheral blood. Source of these receptors: an adult man with Graves' ophthalmopathy.

Ten or more counts support this clonotype. The rearrangement uses TRBV6-5 and TRBJ1-2; 9 bases agree with TRBD1. The trim removed 6 bases at V and 8 bases at J, leaving 10 bases unmatched. CDR3 length: 14 amino acids. The germline V gene has CDR1 MNHEY and CDR2 SVGAGI. For the CDR3, the DNA is TGTGCCAGCAGCCTGGGACAGGGAATCGGGGGCTACACCTTC. Amino acids: CASSLGQGIGGYTF.

The chain carries TRBV15 and TRBJ2-5, with a possible D match to TRBD2 (5 bases). The CDR3 runs 16 residues. Deletions cut 1 base from V and 2 bases from J, with 14 bases between. CDR1 is LNHNV and CDR2 is YYDKDF in the germline V gene (reference sequence). DNA for the CDR3: TGTGCCACCAGCAGAGGGGGAGCAGGTCCTCAAGAGACCCAGTACTTC. As protein: CATSRGGAGPQETQYF. The full variable domain, in which reference TRBV15 and TRBJ2-5 provide the parts outside the CDR3, is DAMVIQNPRYQVTQFGKPVTLSCSQTLNHNVMYWYQQKSSQAPKLLFHYYDKDFNNEADTPDNFQSRRPNTSFCFLDIRSPGLGDTAMYLCATSRGGAGPQETQYFGPGTRLLVL.

This clonotype was detected many times. This chain links TRBV12-3 or TRBV12-4 with TRBJ1-1; 8 bases map to TRBD1. The CDR3 contains 14 residues. J lost 4 bases, V lost 5 bases, and 6 bases had no gene match. This CDR3 is CASSLQGEVTEAFF. Written as DNA, the CDR3 is TGTGCCAGCAGTCTACAGGGGGAGGTCACTGAAGCTTTCTTT.

This clonotype was seen at least ten times. The V call is TRBV7-9, the J call TRBJ2-7; D unresolved. V lost 3 bases and J 1 base, leaving 13 bases between the germline ends. The CDR3 has 15 residues. The germline gives CDR1 SEHNR, CDR2 FQNEAQ (reference sequence). CDR3 region: CASSFWAMESYEQYF. The CDR3 coding sequence is TGTGCCAGCAGCTTTTGGGCTATGGAGTCCTACGAGCAGTACTTC.

This clonotype was observed many times. The CDR3 spells CASSSAGNSGNTIYF. CDR3 sequence (DNA): TGCGCCAGCAGCTCCGCAGGGAACTCTGGAAACACCATATATTTT. The V gene is TRBV5-1, the J gene TRBJ1-3; possibly TRBD1 for D (5 bases). V lost 3 bases and J lost 0, with 10 bases in between. The germline V gene has CDR1 SGHRS and CDR2 YFSETQ. The CDR3 contains 15 residues.

This clonotype was seen at least ten times. The rearrangement links TRBV7-2 to TRBJ1-2; TRBD1 might be the D (6 bases). This CDR3 contains 15 residues. The V gene's germline CDR1 is SGHTA and CDR2 FQGNSA. V was pared by 5 bases and J by 1 base, with 14 bases between. The CDR3: CASSPRTEFNYGYTF. The CDR3 coding sequence is TGTGCCAGCAGCCCACGGACAGAGTTTAACTATGGCTACACCTTC.

In its sample, this clonotype was seen many times. The V and J genes are TRBV29-1 and TRBJ2-7; the D gene is possibly TRBD1 (6 bases). CDR1 and CDR2 from the germline V gene are SQVTM and ANQGSEA. Trimming removed 7 bases at V and 3 bases at J, with 16 bases between. The length of the CDR3 is 13 residues. The CDR3, as DNA: TGCAGCGCTTACCTACAGGGAGACTACGAGCAGTACTTC. Its translation is CSAYLQGDYEQYF.

This clonotype has at least ten counts. V gene TRBV7-3 combines with J gene TRBJ2-5; a possible D gene is TRBD2 (6 bases). Trimming pared 5 bases from V and 9 bases from J, leaving 16 bases between. The germline CDR1 and CDR2 sequences are SGHTA and FQGTGA. This CDR3 is built from 13 residues. The CDR3 loop reads CASSNRDSGPQYF. In DNA form, the CDR3 reads TGTGCCAGCAGCAACCGGGACTCGGGGCCCCAGTACTTC.

The chain employs TRBV11-2 and TRBJ1-6, with D perhaps TRBD1 (6 bases). There are 13 residues in the CDR3. The ends were cut back, 3 bases at V and 8 bases at J, with 8 bases in the middle. The germline V gene encodes CDR1 SGHAT and CDR2 FQNNGV. CDR3: CASSFYRDSPLHF. CDR3 sequence (DNA): TGTGCCAGCAGCTTTTACAGGGATTCACCCCTCCACTTT.

In this sample, this clonotype turned up many times. The V and J genes are TRBV19 and TRBJ1-6; 10 bases are a match to TRBD1. This CDR3 comprises 16 residues. The V and J ends lost 5 bases and 11 bases, in that order; junction bases with no gene match: 12. CDR1 is LNHDA and CDR2 is SQIVND in the germline V gene (reference sequence). CDR3 coding DNA: TGTGCCAGTAGTTCAACCGGGACAGGGGTAGGAACACCCCTCCACTTT. Protein sequence: CASSSTGTGVGTPLHF.

In this sample, this clonotype turned up many times. The V call is TRBV6-1, the J call TRBJ2-2, with D possibly being TRBD1 (6 bases). CDR1 is MNHNS and CDR2 is SASEGT in the germline V gene. V was clipped by 6 bases and J by 4 bases, with 15 bases between them. The CDR3 runs 15 residues. CDR3 protein: CASSRGQRGTGELFF. CDR3 in DNA: TGTGCCAGCAGCAGAGGACAGCGTGGCACCGGGGAGCTGTTTTTT.

This clonotype was seen at least ten times. The chain links TRBV15 to TRBJ2-5, with 8 positions matching TRBD2. The germline V gene has CDR1 LNHNV and CDR2 YYDKDF (reference sequence). This CDR3 contains 16 residues. The V and J ends lost 3 bases and 5 bases, in that order; junction bases with no gene match: 11. CDR3 coding DNA: TGTGCCACCAGCAGTCCCAACCGGGGGGGCGGCGAGACCCAGTACTTC. Its translation: CATSSPNRGGGETQYF.

The chain carries TRBV6-5 and TRBJ1-2; TRBD1 matches 11 bases. The J segment lost 4 bases and the V segment lost 4 bases, leaving 5 bases of the junction unmatched. Germline V gene lookup returns CDR1 MNHEY and CDR2 SVGAGI. There are 15 residues in the CDR3. CDR3 DNA: TGTGCCAGCAGTTTACGGGACAGGGGGAGCTATGGCTACACCTTC. This sequence encodes CASSLRDRGSYGYTF.

In its sample, this clonotype was seen a few times. At one end, the junction sequence differs from germline, possibly due to a read error. The V call is TRBV2, the J call TRBJ1-5; unclear D gene. CDR1 and CDR2 (germline): SNHLY, FYNNEI. The CDR3 loop spans 13 amino acids. In DNA, the CDR3 is TGTGCCAGCAAAGTGACGGGCAATCAGCCCCAGCCTTTT. Translating it yields CASKVTGNQPQPF.

This clonotype was seen at least ten times. V gene TRBV15 combines with J gene TRBJ2-5, with TRBD1 matching over 8 bases. Germline V gives CDR1 LNHNV, CDR2 YYDKDF (reference sequence). The CDR3 sequence is 16 residues long. V shed 8 bases and J 3 bases; nucleotides not matched to a gene: 14. The CDR3 DNA reads as TGTGCCACCTCGAGGGGTCAGGGGGCGGTAGAAGAGACCCAGTACTTC. Its translation: CATSRGQGAVEETQYF.

This clonotype came up many times. This chain joins TRBV9 and TRBJ2-7; no definite D call. The CDR3 has 14 amino acids. V was pared by 4 bases and J by 1 base, with 12 bases between. Germline V gene lookup returns CDR1 SGDLS and CDR2 YYNGEE. CDR3: CASSPGVQSYEQYF. The CDR3 bases are TGTGCCAGCAGCCCAGGAGTACAATCCTACGAGCAGTACTTC.

This clonotype was counted many times. In nucleotides, the CDR3 is TGTGCCATTGGAAGGGTGGACACTGAAGCTTTCTTT. It codes for CAIGRVDTEAFF. V gene TRBV10-3 combines with J gene TRBJ1-1; D is ambiguous. V lost 9 bases and J 3 bases, leaving 11 bases between the germline ends. Germline V CDR1 and CDR2: ENHRY, SYGVKD. The CDR3 is 12 amino acids.

This clonotype occurred many times. The rearrangement uses TRBV29-1 and TRBJ2-5, with TRBD1 matching over 8 bases. Germline values: CDR1 SQVTM, CDR2 ANQGSEA. V lost 6 bases to trimming and J lost 1 base; unmatched junction nucleotides: 10. This CDR3 has 15 residues. CDR3 nucleotide sequence: TGCAGCGTGGCGGGACAGGCGGAATCCCAAGAGACCCAGTACTTC. This gives the protein CSVAGQAESQETQYF.